This TCR beta chain was obtained from a study of human T cells and chemical hapten exposure. This clonotype occurred many times. V lost 2 bases and J lost 4; bases outside the gene matches: 9. This CDR3 is 16 amino acids long. From germline, CDR1 is SGHRS and CDR2 YFSETQ. A single record per CDR3 protein comes from TCRdb applying MiXCR to the RACE reads. The table includes 370,000 or so distinct CDR3 sequences, 4.8% detected once. Specified time point: patch test 1, 2 weeks after DPC sensitization. Treatment specified: therapeutic diphenylcyclopropenone sensitization with weekly scalp DPC. The TCR comes from a woman between 45 and 65 years old with alopecia areata. Some clones in this sample may be carry-over from other donors' samples. Specimen: whole blood, collected in connection with sensitization to the hapten diphenylcyclopropenone (DPC). This sequence joins TRBV5-1 and TRBJ2-3, with 8 bases aligning to TRBD2. As DNA, the CDR3 is TGCGCCAGCAGCTTAAACTTAGGCGGGGGGTCAGATACGCAGTATTTT. Translation gives CASSLNLGGGSDTQYF.